The T cell receptor (beta chain) described here comes from a study of cytomegalovirus exposure and HLA in healthy donors. Points from the study as a whole: Among TCR beta chains, those listed as cytomegalovirus-associated numbered around 180.

Comment on this clone: The antigen is unknown.

CDR3 length equals 16 residues. Trimming removed 2 bases from V and 3 bases from J; junction bases left unmatched: 7. CDR1 and CDR2 (germline): KGHSH, LQKENI. The data were produced by immunoSEQ multiplex PCR, yet TCRdb's version contains in-frame clones alone and is incomplete. The table includes around 140,000 clones, 75% to 90% detected once. V and J are TRBV18 and TRBJ1-5, with TRBD1 identical over 7 bases. The specimen sequenced was PBMCs. The receptor comes from a woman aged 18-29 years in good health and CMV-seronegative. The CDR3 DNA is TGTGCCAGCTCACCAAACGAAGGGACAGTCAATCAGCCCCAGCATTTT. Translated: CASSPNEGTVNQPQHF.